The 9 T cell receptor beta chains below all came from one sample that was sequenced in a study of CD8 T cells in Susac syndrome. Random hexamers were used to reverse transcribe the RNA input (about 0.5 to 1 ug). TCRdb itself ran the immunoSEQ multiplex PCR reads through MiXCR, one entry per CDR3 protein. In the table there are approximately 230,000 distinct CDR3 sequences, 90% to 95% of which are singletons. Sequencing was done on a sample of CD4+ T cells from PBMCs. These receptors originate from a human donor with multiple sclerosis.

The CDR3 here is CSAGDRGPQETQYF. In DNA, the CDR3 is TGCAGCGCCGGGGACCGGGGCCCCCAAGAGACCCAGTACTTC. The V call is TRBV29-1, the J call TRBJ2-5, with D perhaps assigned TRBD1 or TRBD2 (5 bases each). The germline V gene has CDR1 SQVTM and CDR2 ANQGSEA. Trimming stripped 7 bases from V and 1 base from J, with 16 bases between. The CDR3 length is 14 residues.

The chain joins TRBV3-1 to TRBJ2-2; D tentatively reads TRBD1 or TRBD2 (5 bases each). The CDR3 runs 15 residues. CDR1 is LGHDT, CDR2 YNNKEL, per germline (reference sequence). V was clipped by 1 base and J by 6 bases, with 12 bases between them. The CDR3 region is CASSQVLGRAGELFF. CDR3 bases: TGTGCCAGCAGCCAAGTTTTGGGGCGGGCCGGGGAGCTGTTTTTT.

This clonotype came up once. CDR3 loop: CASSPRQADEAFF. The CDR3 DNA is TGTGCCAGCTCACCACGGCAGGCCGATGAAGCTTTCTTT. V is TRBV18 and J is TRBJ1-1, with no clear D. Per the germline V gene, CDR1 is KGHSH and CDR2 is LQKENI. The V gene lost 1 base and the J gene lost 7 bases, with 10 bases spanning the gap. The CDR3 covers 13 residues. Filled out from reference TRBV18 and TRBJ1-1, the complete variable domain reads NAGVMQNPRHLVRRRGQEARLRCSPMKGHSHVYWYRQLPEEGLKFMVYLQKENIIDESGMPKERFSAEFPKEGPSILRIQQVVRGDSAAYFCASSPRQADEAFFGQGTRLTVV.

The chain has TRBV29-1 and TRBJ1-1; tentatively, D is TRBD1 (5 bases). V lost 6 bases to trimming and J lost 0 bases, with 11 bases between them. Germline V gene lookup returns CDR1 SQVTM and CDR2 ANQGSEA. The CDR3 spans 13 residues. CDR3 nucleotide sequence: TGCAGCGTCGACAGAAAAATGAACACTGAAGCTTTCTTT. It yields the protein CSVDRKMNTEAFF.

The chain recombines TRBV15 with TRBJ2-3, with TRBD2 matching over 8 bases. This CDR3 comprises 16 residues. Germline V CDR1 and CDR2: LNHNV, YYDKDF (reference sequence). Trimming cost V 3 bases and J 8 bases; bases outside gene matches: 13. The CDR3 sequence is CATSSSGLAGPPTQYF. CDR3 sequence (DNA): TGTGCCACCAGCAGTAGCGGTCTAGCGGGTCCCCCTACGCAGTATTTT.

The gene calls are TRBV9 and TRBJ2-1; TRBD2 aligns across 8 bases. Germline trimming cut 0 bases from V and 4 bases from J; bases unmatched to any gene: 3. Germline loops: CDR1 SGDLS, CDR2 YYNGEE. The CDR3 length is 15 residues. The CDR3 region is CASSVALADYNEQFF. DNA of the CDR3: TGTGCCAGCAGCGTAGCACTAGCGGATTACAATGAGCAGTTCTTC.

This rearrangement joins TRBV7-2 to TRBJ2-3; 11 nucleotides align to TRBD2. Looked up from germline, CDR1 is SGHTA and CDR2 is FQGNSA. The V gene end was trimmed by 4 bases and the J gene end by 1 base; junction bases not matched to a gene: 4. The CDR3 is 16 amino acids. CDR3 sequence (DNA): TGTGCCAGCAGCTGGCTAGCGGGAGGAGGCACAGATACGCAGTATTTT. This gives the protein CASSWLAGGGTDTQYF.

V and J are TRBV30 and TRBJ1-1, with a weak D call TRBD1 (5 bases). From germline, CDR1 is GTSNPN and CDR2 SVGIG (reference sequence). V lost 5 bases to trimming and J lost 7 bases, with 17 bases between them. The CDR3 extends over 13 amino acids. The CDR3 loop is CAWVRTKPFEAFF. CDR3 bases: TGTGCCTGGGTCCGGACAAAACCGTTTGAAGCTTTCTTT.

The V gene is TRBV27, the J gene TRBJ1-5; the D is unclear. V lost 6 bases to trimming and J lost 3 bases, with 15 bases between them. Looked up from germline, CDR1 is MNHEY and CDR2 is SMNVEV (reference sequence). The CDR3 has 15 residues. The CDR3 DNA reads TGTGCCAGCAGCCCCGATCGGTTCTTCAATCAGCCCCAGCATTTT. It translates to CASSPDRFFNQPQHF.